Included here is one T cell receptor (beta chain) sequence, with context. The data were obtained in a study of untreated major depressive disorder. The protocol was immunoSEQ multiplex PCR, while the TCRdb copy is restricted to in-frame clones and leaves out a portion. The repertoire consists of 20,000 to 25,000 clones, with around 87% occurring once and the leading ten covering 5% to 5.5%. CDR1 and CDR2 from the germline V gene are SQVTM and ANQGSEA. The germline V and J ends were trimmed by 0 bases and 1 base, with 13 bases remaining between them. This CDR3 is 16 amino acids long. This sequence joins TRBV29-1 and TRBJ1-3, with D maybe TRBD1 (6 bases). Sequenced input: CD4+ T cells from PBMCs. The sequence was collected from a young woman in good health. CDR3 in amino acids: CSVEDPQTGSGNTIYF. In DNA, the CDR3 is TGCAGCGTTGAAGATCCCCAAACAGGGTCTGGAAACACCATATATTTT.